The 2 T cell receptor beta chains given below trace back to one sample, sequenced in a study of CD8+ T cells in alopecia areata (dated by TCRdb to the late 2010s). The library was made by the immunoSEQ multiplex PCR assay. RNA was extracted from all samples and reverse transcribed into cDNA as template for TCR sequencing. The table was pulled from immuneACCESS by TCRdb, which kept in-frame rearrangements only. Such tables lose some clones; where checked, under half of the loss comes from unresolved V genes, and the rest has no known cause. There are around 5,900 clones in this sample, and none of them is a singleton. The ten top clones hold about a quarter of the sample. This specimen's time point label, interpreted: mouse skin 6 weeks after grafting, around onset of hair loss. The starting material was skin, obtained at week 6. These receptors were taken from a C3H/HeJ mouse with alopecia areata. These mice carry the MHC haplotype H2-k.

This clone appeared many times. The listed genes are named as in mouse. The read halts 4 residues ahead of the CDR3 end, with the missing end drawn from the germline J gene. The V call is TRBV13-2, the J call TRBJ2-5; 8 nucleotides line up with TRBD2. This CDR3 is built from 16 residues. Losses at the gene ends were 0 bases for V and 1 base for J; bases not matched to a gene: 4. Germline V gene data show CDR1 as NNHNN and CDR2 as SYGAGS (reference sequence). The chain's CDR3 is CASGDAGGAYQDTQYF. The part of the CDR3 DNA that was read is TGTGCCAGCGGTGATGCGGGGGGGGCGTACCAAGAC.

Details on this clone: Gene names and germline refer to mouse. The CDR3 end falls 4 residues outside the read, so it is completed with the germline J gene. V usage is TRBV13-3 and J usage is TRBJ2-1; 8 nucleotides agree with TRBD2. This CDR3 spans 15 amino acids. With V trimmed by 1 base and J by 1 base, 1 base remained unmatched. Germline V gene data show CDR1 as NNHDY and CDR2 as SYVADS. The CDR3 bases that were read are TGTGCCAGCAGTGATTGGGGGGGGAACTATGCT. This translates into CASSDWGGNYA. The whole CDR3 region reads CASSDWGGNYAEQFF.